This is a list of T cell receptor beta chains from one sample in a study of cytomegalovirus exposure and HLA in healthy donors. Clones were read by immunoSEQ multiplex PCR, and TCRdb kept only the in-frame ones, dropping some. Its table records fewer than 250,000 clones. Sequenced input: PBMCs. The receptors derive from a woman aged 25 to 39 in good health and CMV-seropositive. Both conserved end residues are trimmed from each CDR3.

TRBV6-5	ASSYSNTLGQETQY
TRBV5-6	ASSSQGAGETQY
TRBV28	ASSARRGRGELF
TRBV28	ASSLPSTYEQY
TRBV18	ASSPGLGGSEAF
TRBV5-6	ASSLRRLNTGELF
TRBV6-5	ASSQPSGGHNEQF
TRBV4-2	ASSQGARDRVLDTEAF
TRBV18	ASSTRDPGSPLH
TRBV11-2	ASSLVRDQPQH
TRBV21-1	ASSKGRLNTEAF
TRBV7-8	ASSLPTGAHQPQH
TRBV18	ASSPAGGENEQY
TRBV18	ASSSSTHNTEAF
TRBV19	ASSRTDSYTGELF
TRBV5-1	ASSSGQGSSYNSPLH
TRBV7-9	ASSRDRVMNTEAF
TRBV5-8	ASSSTGVSEAF
TRBV29-1	SVRGLAKDNEQF
TRBV6-5	ASSYYPGARETQY
TRBV30	AWSHWGETNYGYT
TRBV5-5	ASSLTPGTGNEKLF
TRBV19	ASSIAGTAEETQY
TRBV28	ASSRARDSTYEQY
TRBV7-9	ASTLGGQGETQY
TRBV25-1	ASSGLARNEQF
TRBV21-1	ASSKVIGVSGKDPTDTQY
TRBV7-2	ASSLVQSRYEQY
TRBV7-9	ASSSPLQGLNNEQF
TRBV19	ASSIQRGRYNEQF
TRBV4-1	ASSQGYGQGDYEQY
TRBV14	ASSHIPDTQY
TRBV29-1	SVGGGMSSYNEQF
TRBV9	ASSVEQGAGTQY
TRBV5-1	ASSGTLGVDTQY
TRBV6-1	ASSRTSGRADEQF
TRBV28	ASRVGTAIGYT
TRBV29-1	SVTWREAEQY
TRBV5-1	ASSLAGPGIYEQY
TRBV5-6	ASTPSQGARETQY
TRBV19	ASSVAANTGELF
TRBV5-4	ASSLGLPSGNTIY
TRBV5-6	ASSPPGQPITLH
TRBV11-2	ASSFDTGRGAEAF
TRBV28	ASSLGASPQF
TRBV30	AWSGGNQPQH
TRBV4-1	ASRAGGASYEQY
TRBV11-3	ASSPGGTTQETQY
TRBV7-8	ASSPHILQDLQF
TRBV10-3	AISESTGHPGNSPLH
TRBV28	ASSLGGRLGNTIY